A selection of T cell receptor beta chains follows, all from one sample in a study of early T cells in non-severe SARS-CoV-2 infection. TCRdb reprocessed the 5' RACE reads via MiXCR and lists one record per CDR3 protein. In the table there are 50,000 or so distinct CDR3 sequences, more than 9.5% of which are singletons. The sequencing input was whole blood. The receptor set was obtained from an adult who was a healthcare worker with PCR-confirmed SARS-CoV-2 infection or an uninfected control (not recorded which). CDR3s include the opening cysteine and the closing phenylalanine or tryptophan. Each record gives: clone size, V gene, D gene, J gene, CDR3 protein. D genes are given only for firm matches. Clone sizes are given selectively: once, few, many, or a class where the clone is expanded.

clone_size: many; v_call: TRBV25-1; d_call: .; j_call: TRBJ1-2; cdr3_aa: CASSEPGTPYDGYTF
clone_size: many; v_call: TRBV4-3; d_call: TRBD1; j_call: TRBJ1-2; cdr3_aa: CASSQGETGFYGYTF
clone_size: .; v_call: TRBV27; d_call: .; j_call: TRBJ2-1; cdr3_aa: CASSFAQGAYNEQFF
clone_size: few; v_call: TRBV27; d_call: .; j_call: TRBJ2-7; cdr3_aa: CASSLTWQGRSYEQYF
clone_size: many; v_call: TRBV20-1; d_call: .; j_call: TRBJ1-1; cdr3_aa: CSARGDLAMNTEAFF
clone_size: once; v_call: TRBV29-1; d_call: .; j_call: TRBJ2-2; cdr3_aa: CSVQTTYTGELFF
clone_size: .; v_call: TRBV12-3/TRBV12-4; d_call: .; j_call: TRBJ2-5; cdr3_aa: CASSSGGTPVTETQYF
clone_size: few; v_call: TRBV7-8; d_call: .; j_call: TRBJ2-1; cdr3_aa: CASRKQDNEQFF
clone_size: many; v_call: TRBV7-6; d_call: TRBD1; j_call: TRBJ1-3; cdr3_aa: CASSSTGVGNTIYF
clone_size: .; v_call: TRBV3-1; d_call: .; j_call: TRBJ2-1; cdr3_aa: CASSPRPAGEQFF
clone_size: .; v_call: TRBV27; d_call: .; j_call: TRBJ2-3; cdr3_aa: CASSLSSPTDTQYF
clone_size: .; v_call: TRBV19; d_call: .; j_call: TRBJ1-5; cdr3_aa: CASSQTVNQPQHF
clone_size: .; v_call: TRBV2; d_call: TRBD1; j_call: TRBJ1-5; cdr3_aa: CASSIEGAGNQPQHF
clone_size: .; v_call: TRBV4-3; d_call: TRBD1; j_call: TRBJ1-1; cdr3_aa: CASSQDWRGLNTEAFF
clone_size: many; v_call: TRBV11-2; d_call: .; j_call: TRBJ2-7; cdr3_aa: CASSLDIRGEQYF
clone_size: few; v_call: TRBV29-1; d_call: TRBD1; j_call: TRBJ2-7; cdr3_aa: CSVGQGFSYEQYF
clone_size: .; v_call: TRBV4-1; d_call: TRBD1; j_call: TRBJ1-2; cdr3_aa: CASSGRTGRFGYTF
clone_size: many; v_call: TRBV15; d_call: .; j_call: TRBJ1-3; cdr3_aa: CATSGTVSGNTIYF
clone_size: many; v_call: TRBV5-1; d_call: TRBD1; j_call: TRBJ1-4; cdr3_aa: CASARDRTNEKLFF
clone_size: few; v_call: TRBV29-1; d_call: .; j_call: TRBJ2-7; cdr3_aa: CSARDTYNSYEQYF
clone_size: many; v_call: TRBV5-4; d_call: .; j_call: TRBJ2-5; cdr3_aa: CASSGGTTQETQYF
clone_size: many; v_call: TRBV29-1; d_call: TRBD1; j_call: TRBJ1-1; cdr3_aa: CSASLGTAGEAFF
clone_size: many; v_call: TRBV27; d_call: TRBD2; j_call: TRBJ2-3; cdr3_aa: CAVNVGPLAIIDTQYF
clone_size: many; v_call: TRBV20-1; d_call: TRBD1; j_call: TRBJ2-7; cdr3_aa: CSQGQGREQYF
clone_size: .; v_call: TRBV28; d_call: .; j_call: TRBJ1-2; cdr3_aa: CASTQGGVSYGYTF
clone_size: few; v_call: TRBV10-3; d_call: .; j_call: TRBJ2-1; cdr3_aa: CAISEPRFANEQFF
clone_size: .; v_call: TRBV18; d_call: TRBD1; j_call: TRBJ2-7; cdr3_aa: CASSPTTGAYEQYF
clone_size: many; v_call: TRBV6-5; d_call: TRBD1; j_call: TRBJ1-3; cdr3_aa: CASSYSRGQVSGNTIYF
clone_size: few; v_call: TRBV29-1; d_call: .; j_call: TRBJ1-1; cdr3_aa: CSVDRARREAFF
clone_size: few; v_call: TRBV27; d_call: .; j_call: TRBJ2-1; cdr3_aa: CASLSYNEQLF